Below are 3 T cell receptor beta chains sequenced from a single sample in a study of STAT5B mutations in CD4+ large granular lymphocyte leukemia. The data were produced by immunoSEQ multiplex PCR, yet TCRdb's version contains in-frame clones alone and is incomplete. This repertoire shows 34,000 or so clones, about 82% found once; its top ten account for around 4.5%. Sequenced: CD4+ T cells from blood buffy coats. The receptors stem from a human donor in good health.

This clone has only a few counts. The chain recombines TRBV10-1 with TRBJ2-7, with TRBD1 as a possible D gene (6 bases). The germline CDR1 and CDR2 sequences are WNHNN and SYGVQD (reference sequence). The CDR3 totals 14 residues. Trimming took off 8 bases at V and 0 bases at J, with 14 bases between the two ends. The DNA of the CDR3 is TGCGCCAGCGGACCACAGGGTAGCTCCTACGAGCAGTACTTC. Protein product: CASGPQGSSYEQYF.

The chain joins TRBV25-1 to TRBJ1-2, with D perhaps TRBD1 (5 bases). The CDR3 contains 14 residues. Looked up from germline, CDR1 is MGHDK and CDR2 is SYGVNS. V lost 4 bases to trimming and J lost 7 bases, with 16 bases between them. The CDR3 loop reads CASSGGFLRSGYTF. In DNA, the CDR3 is TGTGCCAGCAGTGGGGGCTTCCTCCGCAGTGGCTACACCTTC.

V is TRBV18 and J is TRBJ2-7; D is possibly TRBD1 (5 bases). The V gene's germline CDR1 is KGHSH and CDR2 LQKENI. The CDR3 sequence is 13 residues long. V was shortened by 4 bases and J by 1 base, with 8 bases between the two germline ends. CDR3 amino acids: CASSQGLSYEQYF. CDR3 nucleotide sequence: TGTGCCAGCTCACAGGGGTTATCCTACGAGCAGTACTTC.